A single T cell receptor beta chain is shown here with its context. Using immunoSEQ multiplex PCR, the repertoire was profiled, and TCRdb retains in-frame clones only, with some absent. The table includes roughly 80,000 clones, approximately 82% detected once. This CDR3 has 17 residues. V lost 6 bases, J lost 1 base, and 13 bases stayed unmatched. In germline, CDR1 is MDHEN, CDR2 SYDVKM. This record belongs to a study of blood T cell repertoires in COVID-19. Overall study context: PBMCs, B-cell-depleted T cells, or T cells provided the cDNA or gDNA that made up the material.

Material for sequencing was peripheral blood. The TCR comes from a human donor in a cohort sampled during active COVID-19. This chain joins TRBV28 and TRBJ1-2, with TRBD1 matching 8 bases. The CDR3 sequence is CASRTRQGLSFNYGYTF. CDR3 sequence (DNA): TGTGCCAGCAGAACTCGACAGGGGCTCTCCTTTAACTATGGCTACACCTTC.